This entry lists 27 T cell receptor beta chains sequenced from one sample in a study of a mutant IDH1 vaccine in newly diagnosed glioma (dated by TCRdb to the early 2020s). The sample's time point, from its label and the paper: week 11, during vaccination. Every vaccine dose consisted of 300 ug of a 20-mer mutant IDH1 peptide in Montanide, administered subcutaneously together with topical imiquimod. Receptor amplification or capture employed the immunoSEQ multiplex PCR assay. TCRdb took over this immuneACCESS table, retaining in-frame rearrangements with V and J assigned. Such tables are incomplete; in checked studies, under half of the missing clones stem from an unresolved V gene, and the remainder is unexplained. The sample data list around 62,000 clones, and about 88% of these were observed just once. In total, the top ten clones hold 1.9% of the sample. No antigen has been identified for these receptors.

The sequences come from PBMCs, collected from a glioma patient whose treatment included an IDH1 peptide vaccine. The receptors derive from a man in his forties with glioma.

This chain joins TRBV21-1 and TRBJ2-3. TRBV21-1 is an annotated pseudogene. The CDR3 spans 16 residues. In DNA form, the CDR3 reads TGTGCCAGCAGCTTAAACAAGGGCGTTTGCACAGATACGCAGTATTTT. This codes for CASSLNKGVCTDTQYF.

The chain carries TRBV25-1 and TRBJ1-5, with a possible D match to TRBD1 (6 bases). The CDR3 contains 14 residues. Germline assignment: CDR1 MGHDK and CDR2 SYGVNS. V dropped 5 bases and J dropped 7 bases, with 15 bases sitting between them. The CDR3 sequence is CASSLGGAKQPQHF. The CDR3 DNA is TGTGCCAGCAGTCTAGGGGGGGCGAAACAGCCCCAGCATTTT.

The chain combines TRBV30 with TRBJ1-1; 8 nucleotides agree with TRBD1. CDR3 length: 15 amino acids. V lost 4 bases to trimming and J lost 5 bases; unmatched junction nucleotides: 12. The germline V gene has CDR1 GTSNPN and CDR2 SVGIG (reference sequence). This chain's CDR3 is CAWTAGGSRGTEAFF. In DNA, the CDR3 is TGTGCCTGGACGGCAGGGGGCAGTCGGGGGACTGAAGCTTTCTTT.

V gene TRBV19 combines with J gene TRBJ1-2; TRBD1 might be the D (5 bases). With 5 bases removed from V and 2 bases from J, the gap between germline ends came to 9 bases. The CDR3 runs to 13 residues. Germline lookup yields CDR1 LNHDA and CDR2 SQIVND (reference sequence). CDR3 residues: CASSLQVNYGYTF. The CDR3 nucleotides are TGTGCCAGTAGTTTACAGGTGAACTATGGCTACACCTTC.

J is TRBJ1-1 and V is TRBV7-8, with D maybe TRBD1 (5 bases). Per the germline V gene, CDR1 is SGHVS and CDR2 is FQNEAQ. The CDR3 length is 18 residues. With 5 bases removed from V and 8 bases from J, the gap between germline ends came to 30 bases. The CDR3: CASSSQVIGGASVSEAFF. CDR3 nucleotide sequence: TGTGCCAGCAGCAGTCAGGTCATTGGCGGGGCTTCAGTGTCGGAAGCTTTCTTT. Full variable domain (remainder filled in from reference TRBV7-8 and TRBJ1-1): GAGVSQSPRYKVAKRGQDVALRCDPISGHVSLFWYQQALGQGPEFLTYFQNEAQLDKSGLPSDRFFAERPEGSVSTLKIQRTQQEDSAVYLCASSSQVIGGASVSEAFFGQGTRLTVV.

This chain uses TRBV27 with TRBJ1-1; TRBD1 might be the D (5 bases). This CDR3 is built from 14 residues. CDR1 is MNHEY, CDR2 SMNVEV, per germline (reference sequence). Deletions cut 3 bases from V and 1 base from J, with 9 bases between. The CDR3 here is CASSFPGGNTEAFF. The CDR3 DNA reads TGTGCCAGCAGTTTCCCCGGGGGGAACACTGAAGCTTTCTTT.

The gene calls are TRBV28 and TRBJ1-5; 9 bases are a match to TRBD1. Trimming removed 6 bases from V and 0 bases from J; junction bases left unmatched: 3. The CDR3 extends over 15 amino acids. Germline V lookup: CDR1 MDHEN, CDR2 SYDVKM. Here the CDR3 reads CASRVTGGSNQPQHF. DNA of the CDR3: TGTGCCAGCAGGGTGACAGGGGGTAGCAATCAGCCCCAGCATTTT. Supplemented by reference TRBV28 and TRBJ1-5, the full variable domain reads DVKVTQSSRYLVKRTGEKVFLECVQDMDHENMFWYRQDPGLGLRLIYFSYDVKMKEKGDIPEGYSVSREKKERFSLILESASTNQTSMYLCASRVTGGSNQPQHFGDGTRLSIL.

The chain uses TRBV6-1 and TRBJ2-1, with 10 positions matching TRBD1. CDR1 is MNHNS and CDR2 is SASEGT in the germline V gene. J was trimmed by 10 bases and V by 6 bases; bases with no gene match: 6. The CDR3 contains 13 residues. DNA of the CDR3: TGTGCCAGCAGCCTCGACAGGGGGCAGGAGCAGTTCTTC. It translates to CASSLDRGQEQFF.

This chain uses TRBV7-9 with TRBJ1-1; TRBD1 agrees at 9 bases. Germline assignment: CDR1 SEHNR and CDR2 FQNEAQ (reference sequence). V shed 11 bases and J 2 bases; nucleotides not matched to a gene: 6. This CDR3 contains 13 residues. The CDR3 region is CAGGTGPNTEAFF. The CDR3 coding sequence is TGTGCCGGGGGGACAGGGCCTAACACTGAAGCTTTCTTT.

This chain uses TRBV10-3 with TRBJ2-5; 15 nucleotides agree with TRBD2. The J call may be incorrect, as the DNA end agrees better with TRBJ2-7. Per the germline V gene, CDR1 is ENHRY and CDR2 is SYGVKD. CDR3 length: 17 residues. The CDR3 DNA follows: TGTGCCATCAGTGGGACTAGCGGGAGGGCCTGGGCCTACGAGCAGTACTTC. Amino acids: CAISGTSGRAWAYEQYF.

The chain carries TRBV5-1 and TRBJ1-2; 11 nucleotides match TRBD1. Trimming cost V 3 bases and J 4 bases; bases outside gene matches: 8. The CDR3 covers 16 residues. Germline V gene sequence: CDR1 SGHRS, CDR2 YFSETQ. CDR3 nucleotides: TGCGCCAGCAGCTGGACAGGGGGCCAAGGGGCCTATGGCTACACCTTC. Translation gives CASSWTGGQGAYGYTF.

This clone has only one observation. The CDR3 coding sequence is TGTGCCAGCAGCTTGGGGGTGGAGACCCAGTACTTC. This gives the protein CASSLGVETQYF. The chain uses TRBV5-6 and TRBJ2-5; D is unresolved. This CDR3 is 12 amino acids long. The germline V gene encodes CDR1 SGHDT and CDR2 YYEEEE. The V gene lost 0 bases and the J gene lost 5 bases, with 5 bases spanning the gap.

V gene TRBV4-1 combines with J gene TRBJ1-3; no clear D. The CDR3 loop spans 18 amino acids. V shed 3 bases and J shed 4 bases, with 22 bases lying between them. CDR1 is MGHRA, CDR2 YSYEKL, per germline. The DNA of the CDR3 is TGCGCCAGCAGCCATTACCGAATAGGGCAAAGGGCCGGAAACACCATATATTTT. The encoded protein is CASSHYRIGQRAGNTIYF.

This chain's CDR3 is CASSPLGGKETQYF. For the CDR3, the DNA is TGTGCCAGCAGCCCTTTAGGGGGGAAAGAGACCCAGTACTTC. The chain carries TRBV5-5 and TRBJ2-5; TRBD1 or TRBD2 may be the D gene (6 bases each). The V gene lost 4 bases and the J gene lost 3 bases, with 13 bases spanning the gap. This CDR3 has 14 amino acids. Germline V CDR1 and CDR2: SGHKS, YYEKEE (reference sequence).

This clone was picked up one time. This chain connects TRBV6-6 to TRBJ1-3; D call uncertain. Germline V gene data show CDR1 as MNHNY and CDR2 as SVGAGI (reference sequence). V lost 5 bases and J 0 bases, leaving 8 bases between the germline ends. The CDR3 runs to 14 residues. The CDR3 nucleotides are TGTGCCAGCAGTACAACAGCCTCTGGAAACACCATATATTTT. This gives the protein CASSTTASGNTIYF.

The V call is TRBV18, the J call TRBJ2-2, with D tentatively TRBD1 (6 bases). V was cut by 5 bases and J by 6 bases, with 13 bases left in between. CDR3 length: 14 amino acids. CDR1 KGHSH and CDR2 LQKENI come from the germline V gene. The CDR3 loop reads CASSDAGVAGELFF. The DNA of the CDR3 is TGTGCCAGCTCAGATGCAGGGGTCGCCGGGGAGCTGTTTTTT.

The chain links TRBV11-2 to TRBJ2-2, with D unclear. Germline CDR1 is SGHAT and CDR2 is FQNNGV. V was pared by 1 base and J by 2 bases, with 14 bases between. This CDR3 is built from 17 residues. The CDR3 protein is CASSLVGQETNTGELFF. DNA of the CDR3: TGTGCCAGCAGCTTAGTCGGGCAGGAGACAAACACCGGGGAGCTGTTTTTT.

V and J are TRBV7-6 and TRBJ2-5, with 7 bases fitting TRBD2. CDR1 and CDR2 from the germline V gene are SGHVS and FNYEAQ. The CDR3 has 15 residues. Trimming at V came to 4 bases and at J to 9 bases, leaving 14 bases not matched to a gene. The CDR3 nucleotides read TGTGCCAGCAGCTGGCGCCGGGACGGGGGGATGGCCCAGTACTTC. Amino acid sequence: CASSWRRDGGMAQYF.

CDR3 protein: CASSEGGEPQHF. For the CDR3, the DNA is TGTGCCAGCAGTGAAGGGGGGGAGCCCCAGCATTTT. The V gene is TRBV6-1, the J gene TRBJ1-5; a possible D gene is TRBD1 (5 bases). This CDR3 contains 12 residues. Trimming took 1 base from V and 8 from J, leaving 6 bases between them. Germline V gene sequence: CDR1 MNHNS, CDR2 SASEGT.

The rearrangement links TRBV7-9 to TRBJ1-2; D is ambiguous. This CDR3 is built from 13 residues. Germline CDR1 and CDR2: SEHNR and FQNEAQ (reference sequence). V shed 0 bases and J shed 5 bases, with 7 bases lying between them. In DNA, the CDR3 is TGTGCCAGCAGCTTAGCGGGGAAATATGGCTACACCTTC. Its protein product is CASSLAGKYGYTF. Supplemented by reference TRBV7-9 and TRBJ1-2, the full variable domain reads DTGVSQNPRHKITKRGQNVTFRCDPISEHNRLYWYRQTLGQGPEFLTYFQNEAQLEKSRLLSDRFSAERPKGSFSTLEIQRTEQGDSAMYLCASSLAGKYGYTFGSGTRLTVV.

This clone was found once. This sequence joins TRBV9 and TRBJ1-6; D uncertain. Between the trimmed V and J ends, which lost 0 bases and 10 bases, there was a span of 11 bases. The V gene's germline CDR1 is SGDLS and CDR2 YYNGEE. The CDR3 sequence is 14 residues long. The CDR3 nucleotides are TGTGCCAGCAGCGTAGGCAGGTCCTTATCACCCCTCCACTTT. Protein: CASSVGRSLSPLHF.

This clone is a singleton in its sample. CDR3 in amino acids: CASSHTGTSGSSEQYF. In DNA, the CDR3 is TGTGCCAGCAGCCATACGGGGACTAGCGGGAGCAGCGAGCAGTACTTC. V usage is TRBV11-2 and J usage is TRBJ2-7; TRBD2 matches 14 bases. This CDR3 contains 16 residues. V lost 5 bases to trimming and J lost 6 bases; unmatched junction nucleotides: 9. Germline V CDR1 and CDR2: SGHAT, FQNNGV. The full variable domain, rest sourced from reference TRBV11-2 and TRBJ2-7, is EAGVAQSPRYKIIEKRQSVAFWCNPISGHATLYWYQQILGQGPKLLIQFQNNGVVDDSQLPKDRFSAERLKGVDSTLKIQPAKLEDSAVYLCASSHTGTSGSSEQYFGPGTRLTVT.

The V gene is TRBV28, the J gene TRBJ2-7; a weak D match, TRBD2 (6 bases). Germline V gives CDR1 MDHEN, CDR2 SYDVKM. Trimming removed 6 bases from V and 0 bases from J, with 15 bases in between. The CDR3 contains 15 residues. The CDR3 DNA sequence: TGTGCCAGCAGAAAACCAATCGGGGGCTCCTACGAGCAGTACTTC. Translation gives CASRKPIGGSYEQYF.

The chain carries TRBV5-6 and TRBJ2-5; D is ambiguous. This CDR3 is built from 14 residues. The V gene lost 0 bases and the J gene lost 1 base, with 7 bases spanning the gap. CDR1 and CDR2 (germline): SGHDT, YYEEEE. The CDR3 DNA reads TGTGCCAGCAGCTTGGGGCAACCCCAAGAGACCCAGTACTTC. This sequence encodes CASSLGQPQETQYF.

The chain joins TRBV10-1 to TRBJ1-5, with D unclear. CDR1 is WNHNN, CDR2 SYGVQD, per germline (reference sequence). Trimming removed 6 bases from V and 1 base from J, with 7 bases in between. The CDR3 extends over 13 amino acids. Here the CDR3 DNA reads TGCGCCAGCAGATTGGGAAGCAATCAGCCCCAGCATTTT. This encodes CASRLGSNQPQHF.

This rearrangement joins TRBV27 to TRBJ1-2; no clear D gene. The CDR3 length is 13 residues. V dropped 2 bases and J dropped 2 bases, with 6 bases sitting between them. The germline V gene encodes CDR1 MNHEY and CDR2 SMNVEV (reference sequence). The chain's CDR3 is CASSLKYNYGYTF. CDR3 nucleotides: TGTGCCAGCAGTTTAAAGTACAACTATGGCTACACCTTC.

V is TRBV10-3 and J is TRBJ1-1; D is uncertain. Germline CDR1 reads ENHRY; CDR2 reads SYGVKD. With 5 bases removed from V and 1 base from J, the gap between germline ends came to 11 bases. The CDR3 runs 14 residues. In DNA, the CDR3 is TGTGCCATCAGTCCCGGCAGGTCGAACACTGAAGCTTTCTTT. It yields the protein CAISPGRSNTEAFF.